These 32 T cell receptor beta chains were sequenced from one sample in a study of early T cells in non-severe SARS-CoV-2 infection (TCRdb year 2021). The library was made by 5' RACE. Instrument used: NextSeq 500. The public reads were reprocessed in TCRdb via fastp at Q25 and MiXCR, keeping in-frame beta chains. Identical CDR3 protein sequences are pooled into one entry, listed with their most common genes and DNA. This sample comprises 50,000 to 75,000 distinct CDR3 sequences, more than 5.5% of them detected only once. The ten most abundant clones make up under 4% of the sample. The material sequenced was whole blood, taken at baseline. These receptors all come from an adult who was a healthcare worker with PCR-confirmed SARS-CoV-2 infection or an uninfected control (not recorded which).

This chain connects TRBV9 to TRBJ2-1; unclear D gene. In germline, CDR1 is SGDLS, CDR2 YYNGEE. This CDR3 has 13 amino acids. Trimming stripped 2 bases from V and 4 bases from J, with 7 bases between. The CDR3 DNA is TGTGCCAGCAGCGTTGAGATGTACAATGAGCAGTTCTTC. Amino acid sequence: CASSVEMYNEQFF. Full variable domain (remainder filled in from reference TRBV9 and TRBJ2-1): DSGVTQTPKHLITATGQRVTLRCSPRSGDLSVYWYQQSLDQGLQFLIQYYNGEERAKGNILERFSAQQFPDLHSELNLSSLELGDSALYFCASSVEMYNEQFFGPGTRLTVL.

This clonotype was seen a handful of times. The chain uses TRBV28 and TRBJ2-2, with 7 bases identical to TRBD2. V shed 8 bases and J 5 bases; nucleotides not matched to a gene: 14. Germline values: CDR1 MDHEN, CDR2 SYDVKM. The CDR3 loop spans 16 amino acids. Written as DNA, the CDR3 is TGTGCCAGCGGCACTTGGGGGGAGGGCCGGACCGGGGAGCTGTTTTTT. Translated, it gives CASGTWGEGRTGELFF.

This clonotype was counted at least ten times. The V and J genes are TRBV3-1 and TRBJ2-7; D gene uncertain. Germline assignment: CDR1 LGHDT and CDR2 YNNKEL (reference sequence). V was shortened by 2 bases and J by 9 bases, with 8 bases between the two germline ends. The CDR3 is 11 amino acids. Written as DNA, the CDR3 is TGTGCCAGCAGCCAAAATACGGTGCAGTACTTC. It codes for CASSQNTVQYF.

CDR3 region: CASSQVRITGTEAFF. In DNA form, the CDR3 reads TGTGCCAGCAGCCAAGTTAGGATTACGGGCACTGAAGCTTTCTTT. J is TRBJ1-1 and V is TRBV4-2; no clear D gene. Germline values: CDR1 LGHNA, CDR2 YNFKEQ. V was clipped by 1 base and J by 4 bases, with 13 bases between them. The CDR3 covers 15 residues.

This clonotype is classed as medium-sized. The chain carries TRBV9 and TRBJ2-3; perhaps TRBD1 as D (5 bases). The V and J ends lost 1 base and 1 base respectively, with 10 bases between them. Per germline, CDR1 SGDLS and CDR2 YYNGEE. This CDR3 region has 15 residues. The CDR3 coding sequence is TGTGCCAGCAGCGTAAGGGGCCTCGGCACAGATACGCAGTATTTT. Amino acid sequence: CASSVRGLGTDTQYF. The variable domain in full, completed from reference TRBV9 and TRBJ2-3, reads DSGVTQTPKHLITATGQRVTLRCSPRSGDLSVYWYQQSLDQGLQFLIQYYNGEERAKGNILERFSAQQFPDLHSELNLSSLELGDSALYFCASSVRGLGTDTQYFGPGTRLTVL.

This chain links TRBV5-1 with TRBJ2-2, with a possible D match to TRBD2 (6 bases). The CDR3 runs 16 residues. The V gene lost 3 bases and the J gene lost 1 base, with 13 bases spanning the gap. Germline V gives CDR1 SGHRS, CDR2 YFSETQ. The CDR3 DNA sequence: TGCGCCAGCAGCTCCGCCGGAGGGGTGAACACCGGGGAGCTGTTTTTT. Amino acid sequence: CASSSAGGVNTGELFF.

The chain combines TRBV29-1 with TRBJ2-3, with 11 bases identical to TRBD2. V was clipped by 6 bases and J by 4 bases; unmatched bases: 6. Germline CDR1 reads SQVTM; CDR2 reads ANQGSEA. The CDR3 length is 14 residues. CDR3 in amino acids: CSVRTSGLADTQYF. As DNA, the CDR3 is TGCAGCGTCCGGACTAGCGGGTTGGCAGATACGCAGTATTTT.

This clonotype was counted many times. The gene calls are TRBV2 and TRBJ2-1, with TRBD1 identical over 9 bases. The CDR3 has 15 amino acids. The germline CDR1 and CDR2 sequences are SNHLY and FYNNEI. Trimming removed 6 bases from V and 3 bases from J; junction bases left unmatched: 6. This CDR3 is CASRSGTGLYNEQFF. The DNA of the CDR3 is TGTGCCAGCAGGTCCGGGACAGGGCTCTACAATGAGCAGTTCTTC.

In this sample, this clonotype turned up many times. V usage is TRBV5-1 and J usage is TRBJ1-1; weak D call: TRBD1 (5 bases). Germline V lookup: CDR1 SGHRS, CDR2 YFSETQ. The CDR3 runs to 14 residues. V was clipped by 0 bases and J by 2 bases, with 8 bases between them. The CDR3 nucleotides are TGCGCCAGCAGCTTGGATGGGGCCAACACTGAAGCTTTCTTT. Its protein is CASSLDGANTEAFF.

This chain joins TRBV24-1 and TRBJ2-3; TRBD2 aligns across 11 bases. The CDR3 extends over 16 amino acids. Germline values: CDR1 KGHDR, CDR2 SFDVKD. V trimming: 3 bases; J trimming: 4 bases; junction bases outside the gene matches: 5. The CDR3 here is CATSDALAGGADTQYF. The CDR3 nucleotides are TGTGCCACCAGTGATGCCCTAGCGGGAGGTGCAGATACGCAGTATTTT.

This clonotype was counted ten times or more. This chain's CDR3 is CASSLMDSIYEQYF. The CDR3 DNA reads TGTGCCAGCAGTTTAATGGACAGTATCTACGAGCAGTACTTC. The V call is TRBV12-3 or TRBV12-4, the J call TRBJ2-7; weak D call: TRBD1 (6 bases). V lost 2 bases to trimming and J lost 3 bases, with 11 bases between them. The CDR3 contains 14 residues.

This clonotype was found many times. V and J are TRBV7-8 and TRBJ2-1, with 8 bases aligning to TRBD2. With 2 bases clipped from V and 6 bases from J, the junction kept 15 bases outside the gene matches. Per the germline V gene, CDR1 is SGHVS and CDR2 is FQNEAQ. The CDR3 is made up of 18 amino acids. Here the CDR3 reads CASSLRRTGTSSGNEQFF. The DNA for the CDR3 is TGTGCCAGCAGCTTAAGGAGGACCGGGACTAGTTCTGGCAATGAGCAGTTCTTC.

The table lists this clonotype with a few counts. The J gene is TRBJ2-3, the V gene TRBV20-1; 10 bases align to TRBD2. Looked up from germline, CDR1 is DFQATT and CDR2 is SNEGSKA (reference sequence). V shed 3 bases, J shed 2 bases, and the junction held 5 bases outside the gene matches. This CDR3 has 15 amino acids. CDR3 region: CSASRAGGTTDTQYF. The CDR3, as DNA: TGCAGTGCTAGTAGAGCGGGAGGGACCACAGATACGCAGTATTTT.

This clonotype has ten or more counts. The chain links TRBV18 to TRBJ1-1, with unresolved D. Per the germline V gene, CDR1 is KGHSH and CDR2 is LQKENI. V gave up 4 bases and J gave up 10 bases, with 22 bases separating them. The CDR3 has 15 residues. As DNA, the CDR3 is TGTGCCAGCTCACTTACCGGACTCCCCAGTGCCGGAGCTTTCTTT. It specifies CASSLTGLPSAGAFF.

This clonotype came up many times. In DNA, the CDR3 is TGTGCCAGTAGTATAAGTACAAACGACGCCTACGAGCAGTACTTC. It yields the protein CASSISTNDAYEQYF. The chain is built from TRBV19 and TRBJ2-7, with D unresolved. Germline V gene sequence: CDR1 LNHDA, CDR2 SQIVND (reference sequence). With 2 bases removed from V and 2 bases from J, the gap between germline ends came to 13 bases. The CDR3 consists of 15 residues.

This clonotype was observed a few times. V is TRBV5-4 and J is TRBJ2-3, with 10 bases lining up with TRBD2. The V segment lost 4 bases and the J segment 3 bases; nucleotides outside the gene matches: 5. The CDR3 spans 15 residues. Germline V CDR1 and CDR2: SGHNT, YYREEE (reference sequence). DNA of the CDR3: TGTGCCAGCAGCCCTAGCGGGAGTAGAACAGATACGCAGTATTTT. It codes for CASSPSGSRTDTQYF.

By proportion, this clonotype is medium-sized. The V call is TRBV6-5, the J call TRBJ2-7; weak D call: TRBD2 (7 bases). Germline V CDR1 and CDR2: MNHEY, SVGAGI. The V gene lost 6 bases and the J gene lost 6 bases, with 15 bases spanning the gap. CDR3 length: 13 residues. The CDR3, as DNA: TGTGCCAGCAGCCCAGGGGAGGGCAGCGAGCAGTACTTC. It is translated as CASSPGEGSEQYF.

This clonotype was counted at least ten times. The CDR3 DNA reads TGCAGTGCTCCGGACAGGTCGGGGAACACTGAAGCTTTCTTT. Translated, it gives CSAPDRSGNTEAFF. This chain uses TRBV20-1 with TRBJ1-1; 7 nucleotides agree with TRBD1. Trimming cost V 5 bases and J 1 base; bases outside gene matches: 7. From germline, CDR1 is DFQATT and CDR2 SNEGSKA (reference sequence). The CDR3 consists of 14 residues.

This chain links TRBV29-1 with TRBJ2-7; 10 bases fit TRBD2. The V segment lost 4 bases and the J segment 5 bases; nucleotides outside the gene matches: 17. Looked up from germline, CDR1 is SQVTM and CDR2 is ANQGSEA. The CDR3 runs to 17 residues. The DNA of the CDR3 is TGCAGCGTTGGACAAAAGTGGCTAGCGGGAGAGAGTGACGAGCAGTACTTC. It codes for CSVGQKWLAGESDEQYF.

This clonotype was detected ten times or more. The gene calls are TRBV6-5 and TRBJ1-4; TRBD1 is a possible D gene (5 bases). The ends were cut back, 6 bases at V and 0 bases at J, with 14 bases in the middle. The CDR3 runs 16 residues. Germline assignment: CDR1 MNHEY and CDR2 SVGAGI. The CDR3 nucleotides read TGTGCCAGCAGGTCACGCGGGGGGACAACTAATGAAAAACTGTTTTTT. Residues: CASRSRGGTTNEKLFF.

As to this clonotype: The conserved phenylalanine or tryptophan is not found at the CDR3 terminus, so this likely reflects a read error. V usage is TRBV5-1 and J usage is TRBJ2-4; possibly TRBD1 for D (6 bases). Trimming removed 0 bases from V and 5 bases from J, with 6 bases in between. The CDR3 sequence is 13 residues long. Germline assignment: CDR1 SGHRS and CDR2 YFSETQ. The CDR3 region is CASSLGTENIQYS. The CDR3, as DNA: TGCGCCAGCAGCTTGGGGACAGAAAACATTCAGTACTCC.

In its sample, this clonotype was seen many times. J is TRBJ2-7 and V is TRBV5-1; 9 bases map to TRBD1. Germline trimming cut 3 bases from V and 1 base from J; bases unmatched to any gene: 2. Germline V lookup: CDR1 SGHRS, CDR2 YFSETQ. The CDR3 contains 14 residues. CDR3 bases: TGCGCCAGCAGCTGGGACAGGGCTTCCTACGAGCAGTACTTC. Protein sequence: CASSWDRASYEQYF.

The sample holds a few counts of this clonotype. V and J are TRBV20-1 and TRBJ2-1; 8 bases are shared with TRBD1. The V and J ends lost 0 bases and 0 bases, in that order; junction bases with no gene match: 7. This CDR3 is 17 amino acids long. Germline V CDR1 and CDR2: DFQATT, SNEGSKA (reference sequence). The CDR3 sequence is CSARETNDRGSYNEQFF. CDR3 nucleotide sequence: TGCAGTGCTAGAGAGACCAATGACAGGGGCTCCTACAATGAGCAGTTCTTC.

This clonotype has a handful of counts. In DNA form, the CDR3 reads TGTGCCAGCAGCCTACAAGGGACAGCCAACAATGAGCAGTTCTTC. Encoded protein: CASSLQGTANNEQFF. V usage is TRBV5-5 and J usage is TRBJ2-1; TRBD1 agrees at 7 bases. Germline CDR1 and CDR2: SGHKS and YYEKEE (reference sequence). There are 15 residues in the CDR3. V shed 4 bases, J shed 5 bases, and the junction held 9 bases outside the gene matches.

The chain links TRBV20-1 to TRBJ1-6; 7 bases match TRBD1. V lost 4 bases and J lost 0; bases outside the gene matches: 6. Germline values: CDR1 DFQATT, CDR2 SNEGSKA (reference sequence). This CDR3 has 16 amino acids. The CDR3 nucleotides are TGCAGTGCTATGACAGGGACCGGCTCCTATAATTCACCCCTCCACTTT. Translating gives CSAMTGTGSYNSPLHF.

The V call is TRBV10-3, the J call TRBJ2-7; D ambiguous. Deletions cut 0 bases from V and 7 bases from J, with 16 bases between. Germline V gene lookup returns CDR1 ENHRY and CDR2 SYGVKD. This CDR3 comprises 15 residues. CDR3 nucleotide sequence: TGTGCCATCAGTGAGTCGAGTGACTCCCAACGGGAGCAGTACTTC. Translating gives CAISESSDSQREQYF.

The V gene is TRBV20-1, the J gene TRBJ2-4; D uncertain. V was trimmed by 3 bases and J by 6 bases, leaving 12 bases between them. CDR3 length equals 13 residues. CDR1 DFQATT and CDR2 SNEGSKA come from the germline V gene (reference sequence). CDR3 loop: CSASPQTANIQYF. The CDR3 nucleotides read TGCAGTGCTAGTCCACAGACGGCAAACATTCAGTACTTC.

This clonotype was counted many times. V gene TRBV5-1 combines with J gene TRBJ1-6, with D tentatively TRBD1 (5 bases). V lost 4 bases to trimming and J lost 10 bases, with 15 bases between them. CDR1 SGHRS and CDR2 YFSETQ come from the germline V gene. This CDR3 is built from 14 residues. The CDR3 sequence: CASSVFVGGSPLHF. DNA for the CDR3: TGCGCCAGCAGCGTGTTCGTTGGGGGATCACCCCTCCACTTT.

This chain joins TRBV28 and TRBJ2-3; D assignment may be TRBD1 or TRBD2 (5 bases each). V lost 5 bases and J 4 bases, leaving 16 bases between the germline ends. Germline CDR1 is MDHEN and CDR2 is SYDVKM. CDR3 size: 15 residues. CDR3 sequence (DNA): TGTGCCAGCAGTCCTCCCGGGACCTCGGCAGATACGCAGTATTTT. It translates to CASSPPGTSADTQYF.

In its sample, this clonotype was seen many times. V and J are TRBV18 and TRBJ2-2; 10 bases fit TRBD1. Losses at the gene ends were 5 bases for V and 3 bases for J; bases not matched to a gene: 6. The CDR3 consists of 16 residues. CDR1 and CDR2 (germline): KGHSH, LQKENI. The CDR3 nucleotides read TGTGCCAGCTCATCTCGACAGGGGGCGGACACCGGGGAGCTGTTTTTT. It codes for CASSSRQGADTGELFF.

This clonotype was counted many times. The V and J genes are TRBV29-1 and TRBJ2-7, with 8 bases lining up with TRBD1. This CDR3 has 12 residues. The germline V gene has CDR1 SQVTM and CDR2 ANQGSEA. V lost 3 bases to trimming and J lost 6 bases; unmatched junction nucleotides: 4. This CDR3 is CSVDGQGGEQYF. In DNA, the CDR3 is TGCAGCGTTGATGGACAGGGAGGCGAGCAGTACTTC.

This clonotype was seen at least ten times. The chain carries TRBV29-1 and TRBJ1-5, with D perhaps matching TRBD1 (5 bases). With 7 bases removed from V and 5 bases from J, the gap between germline ends came to 12 bases. The CDR3 loop spans 12 amino acids. Germline loops: CDR1 SQVTM, CDR2 ANQGSEA. This CDR3 is CSARGDDQPQHF. The CDR3 region has the DNA TGCAGCGCACGGGGCGACGATCAGCCCCAGCATTTT.